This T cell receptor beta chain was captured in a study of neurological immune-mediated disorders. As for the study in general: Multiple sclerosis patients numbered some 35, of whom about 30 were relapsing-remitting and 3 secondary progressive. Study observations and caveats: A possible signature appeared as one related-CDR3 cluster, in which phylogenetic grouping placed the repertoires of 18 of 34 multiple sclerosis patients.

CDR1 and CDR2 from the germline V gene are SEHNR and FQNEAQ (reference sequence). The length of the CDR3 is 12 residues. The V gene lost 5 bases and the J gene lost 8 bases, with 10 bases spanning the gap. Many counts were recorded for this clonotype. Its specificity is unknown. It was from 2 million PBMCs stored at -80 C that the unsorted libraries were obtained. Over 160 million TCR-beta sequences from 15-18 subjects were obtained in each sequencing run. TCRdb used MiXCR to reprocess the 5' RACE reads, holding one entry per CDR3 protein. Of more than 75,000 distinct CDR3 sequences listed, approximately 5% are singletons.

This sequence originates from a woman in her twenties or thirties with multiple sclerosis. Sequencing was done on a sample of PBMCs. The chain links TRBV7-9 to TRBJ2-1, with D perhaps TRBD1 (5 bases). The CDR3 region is CASSGARDEQFF. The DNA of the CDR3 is TGTGCCAGCAGCGGGGCCCGCGATGAGCAGTTCTTC.